This T cell receptor (beta chain) is from a study of STAT5B mutations in CD4+ large granular lymphocyte leukemia. Sequenced by immunoSEQ multiplex PCR; TCRdb stores in-frame clones only, minus some. The table lists over 25,000 clones, roughly 72% of them singletons, with 2% in the top ten. V lost 9 bases and J 3 bases, leaving 14 bases between the germline ends. Germline-derived CDR1 and CDR2 are SNHLY and FYNNEI. The CDR3 runs 13 residues. The receptor was isolated from a human donor in good health. The chain carries TRBV2 and TRBJ1-1; unclear D gene. The sequencing input was CD4+ T cells from blood buffy coats. The CDR3 region is CASIPGRYTEAFF. The CDR3, as DNA: TGTGCCAGTATCCCCGGGAGATACACTGAAGCTTTCTTT.